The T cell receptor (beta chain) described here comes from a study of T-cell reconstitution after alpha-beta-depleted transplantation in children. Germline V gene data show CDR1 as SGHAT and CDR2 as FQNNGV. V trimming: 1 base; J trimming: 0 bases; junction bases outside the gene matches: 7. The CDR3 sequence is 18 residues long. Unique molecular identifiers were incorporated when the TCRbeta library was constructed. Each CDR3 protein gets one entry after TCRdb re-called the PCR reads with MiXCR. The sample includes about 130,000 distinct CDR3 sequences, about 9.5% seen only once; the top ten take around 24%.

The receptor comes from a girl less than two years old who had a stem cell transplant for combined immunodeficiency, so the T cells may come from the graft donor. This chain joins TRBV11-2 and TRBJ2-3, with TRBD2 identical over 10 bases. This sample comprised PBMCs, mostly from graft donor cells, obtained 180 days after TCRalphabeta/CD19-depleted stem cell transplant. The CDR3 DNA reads TGTGCCAGCAGCTTAGTAGGTAGCGGGAGGAGGAGCACAGATACGCAGTATTTT. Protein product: CASSLVGSGRRSTDTQYF.